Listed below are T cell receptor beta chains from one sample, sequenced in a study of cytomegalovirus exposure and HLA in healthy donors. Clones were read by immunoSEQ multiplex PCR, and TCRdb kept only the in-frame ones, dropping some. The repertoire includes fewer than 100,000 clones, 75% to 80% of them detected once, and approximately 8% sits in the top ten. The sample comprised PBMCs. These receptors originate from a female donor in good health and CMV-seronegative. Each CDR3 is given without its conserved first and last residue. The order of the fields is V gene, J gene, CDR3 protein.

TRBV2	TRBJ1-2	ASSADRTFYGYT
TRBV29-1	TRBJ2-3	SVEYGGAGDTQY
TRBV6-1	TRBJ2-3	ASSDLRVGGTDTQY
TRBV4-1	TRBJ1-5	ASSQEGRVGNQPQH
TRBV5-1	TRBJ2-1	ASSLGLAGNNEQF
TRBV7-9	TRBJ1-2	ASSPPVPNYGYT
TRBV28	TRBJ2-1	ASSSLRGRDSYNEQF
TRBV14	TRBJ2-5	ASSGGTGRGETQY
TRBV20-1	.	SAERSEQY
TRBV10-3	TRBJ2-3	AISQGAGLSTDTQY
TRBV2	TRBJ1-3	ASSADGGGNTIY
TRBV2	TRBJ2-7	ASDRAYEQY
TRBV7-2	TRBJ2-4	ASSLGLAKYLAKNIQY
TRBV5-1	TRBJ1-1	ASSLGQGLGMDTEAF
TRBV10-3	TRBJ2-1	AISGTGLAGMYNEQF
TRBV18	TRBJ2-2	ASSFRGLAVATNTGELF
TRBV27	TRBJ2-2	ASSQVRTGYWDTGELF
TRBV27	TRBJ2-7	ASRTPGTGTSHEQY
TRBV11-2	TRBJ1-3	ASSLRVLAGNTIY
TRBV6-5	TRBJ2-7	ASSYSRDTSYEQY
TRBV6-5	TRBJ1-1	ASSHRGVNTEAF
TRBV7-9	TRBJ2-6	ASRAGLPGANVLT
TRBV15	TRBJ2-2	ATSRDYSGELF
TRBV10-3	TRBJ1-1	AISEVGAGGGEAF
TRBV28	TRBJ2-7	ASSFLQDRFSYEQY
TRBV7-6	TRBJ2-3	ASSLVPGHLTDTQY
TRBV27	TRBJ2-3	ASSLYPDESRADTQY
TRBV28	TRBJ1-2	ATTPGQPVYGYT
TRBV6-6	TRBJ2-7	ASSYSGTSYEQY
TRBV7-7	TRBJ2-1	ASSMGGLGNNEQF
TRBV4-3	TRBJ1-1	ASSDRGREVGEAF
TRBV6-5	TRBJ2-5	ASSSSLEYQETQY
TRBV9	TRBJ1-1	ATSRAGDTEAF
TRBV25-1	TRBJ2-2	ASSAHRGRTGELF
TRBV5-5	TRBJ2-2	ASSLELTLGELF
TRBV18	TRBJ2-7	ASSAGYYSGRAGDEQY
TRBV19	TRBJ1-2	ASSANRGYGYT
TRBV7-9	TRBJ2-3	ASSSGLAGGPRGTQY
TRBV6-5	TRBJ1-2	ASSYSWDRVGDGYT
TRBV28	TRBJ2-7	ASSFPRVFGYYEQY
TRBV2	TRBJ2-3	ASLYRSSTDTQY
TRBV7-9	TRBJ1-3	ASSKTGQGSGNTIY
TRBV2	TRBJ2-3	ASSELEQGPTFS
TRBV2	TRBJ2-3	ASSVLEGPDTQY
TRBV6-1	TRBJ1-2	ASSEGTGRGYT
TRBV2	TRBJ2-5	ASSEHRGETQY
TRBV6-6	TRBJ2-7	ASSILTAGAYYKQY
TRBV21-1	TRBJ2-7	ASSRARERYEQY
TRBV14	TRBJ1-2	ASSQPGQLYYGYT
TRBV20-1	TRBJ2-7	SARDTYEQY
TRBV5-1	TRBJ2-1	ASSAGDSYNEQF
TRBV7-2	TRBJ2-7	ASIQRTGSYEQY
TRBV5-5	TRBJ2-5	ASSLDRGPETQY
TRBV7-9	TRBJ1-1	ASSLGATEAF
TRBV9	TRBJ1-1	ASSVEGPTEAF
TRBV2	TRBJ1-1	ASSEGQGLLITEAF
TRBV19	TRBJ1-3	ASSTQGNTIY